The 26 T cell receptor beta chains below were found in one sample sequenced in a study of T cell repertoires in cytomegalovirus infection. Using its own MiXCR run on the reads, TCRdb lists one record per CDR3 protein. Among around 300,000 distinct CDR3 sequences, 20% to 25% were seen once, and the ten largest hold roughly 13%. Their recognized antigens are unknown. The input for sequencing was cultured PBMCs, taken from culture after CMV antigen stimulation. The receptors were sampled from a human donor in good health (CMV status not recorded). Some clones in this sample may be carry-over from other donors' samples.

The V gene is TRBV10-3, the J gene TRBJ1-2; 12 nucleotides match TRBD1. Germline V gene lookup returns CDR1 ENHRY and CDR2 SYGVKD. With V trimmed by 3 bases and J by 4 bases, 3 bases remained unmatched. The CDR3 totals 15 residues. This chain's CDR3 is CAISEGTGGSYGYTF. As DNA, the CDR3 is TGTGCCATCAGTGAAGGGACAGGGGGCAGCTATGGCTACACCTTC.

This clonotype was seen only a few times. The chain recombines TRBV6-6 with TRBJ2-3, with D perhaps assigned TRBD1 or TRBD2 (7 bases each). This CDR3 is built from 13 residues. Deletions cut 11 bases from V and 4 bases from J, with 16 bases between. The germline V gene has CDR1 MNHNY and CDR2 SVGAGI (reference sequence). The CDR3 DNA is TGTGCCGCGGTAGCAGGGGGGGCAGATACGCAGTATTTT. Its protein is CAAVAGGADTQYF.

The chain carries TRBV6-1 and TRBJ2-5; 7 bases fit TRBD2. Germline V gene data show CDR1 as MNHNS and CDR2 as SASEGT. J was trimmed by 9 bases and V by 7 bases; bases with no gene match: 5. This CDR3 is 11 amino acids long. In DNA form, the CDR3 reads TGTGCCAGCAAACGGGAGGACTCCCAGTACTTC. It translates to CASKREDSQYF.

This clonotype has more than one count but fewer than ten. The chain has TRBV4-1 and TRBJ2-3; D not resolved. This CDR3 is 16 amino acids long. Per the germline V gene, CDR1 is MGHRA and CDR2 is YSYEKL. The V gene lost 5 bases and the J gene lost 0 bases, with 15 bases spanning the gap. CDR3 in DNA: TGCGCCAGCAGCGCCCCACGGCTAGTGAGCACAGATACGCAGTATTTT. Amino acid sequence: CASSAPRLVSTDTQYF.

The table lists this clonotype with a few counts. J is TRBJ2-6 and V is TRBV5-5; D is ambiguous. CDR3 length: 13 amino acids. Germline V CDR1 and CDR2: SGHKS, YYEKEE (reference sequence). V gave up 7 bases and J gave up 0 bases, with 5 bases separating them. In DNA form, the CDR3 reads TGTGCCAGCCTGGACTCTGGGGCCAACGTCCTGACTTTC. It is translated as CASLDSGANVLTF.

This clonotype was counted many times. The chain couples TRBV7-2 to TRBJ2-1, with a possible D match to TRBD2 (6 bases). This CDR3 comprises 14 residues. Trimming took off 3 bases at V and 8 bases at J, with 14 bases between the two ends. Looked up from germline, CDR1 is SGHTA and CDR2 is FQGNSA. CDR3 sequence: CASSFQGGRYEQFF. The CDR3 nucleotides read TGTGCCAGCAGCTTCCAGGGTGGGAGGTATGAGCAGTTCTTC. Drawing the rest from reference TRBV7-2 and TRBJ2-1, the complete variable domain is GAGVSQSPSNKVTEKGKDVELRCDPISGHTALYWYRQSLGQGLEFLIYFQGNSAPDKSGLPSDRFSAERTGGSVSTLTIQRTQQEDSAVYLCASSFQGGRYEQFFGPGTRLTVL.

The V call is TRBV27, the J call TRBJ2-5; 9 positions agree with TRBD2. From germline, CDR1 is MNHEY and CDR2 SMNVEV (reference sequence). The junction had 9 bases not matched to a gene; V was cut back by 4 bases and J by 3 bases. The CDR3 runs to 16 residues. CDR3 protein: CASSWLTSGAKETQYF. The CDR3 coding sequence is TGTGCCAGCAGTTGGTTGACTAGCGGAGCGAAAGAGACCCAGTACTTC.

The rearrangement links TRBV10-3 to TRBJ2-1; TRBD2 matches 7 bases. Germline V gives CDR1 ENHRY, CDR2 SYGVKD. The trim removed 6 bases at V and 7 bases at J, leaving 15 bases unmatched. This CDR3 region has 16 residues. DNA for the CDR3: TGTGCCATCAGGGGGACTAACCTTTCCGGGGGGAATGAGCAGTTCTTC. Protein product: CAIRGTNLSGGNEQFF.

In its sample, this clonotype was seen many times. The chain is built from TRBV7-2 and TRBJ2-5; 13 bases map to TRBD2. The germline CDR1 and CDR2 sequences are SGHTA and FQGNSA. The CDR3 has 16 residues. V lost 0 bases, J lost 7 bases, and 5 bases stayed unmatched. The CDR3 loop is CASSLAGTSGMATQYF. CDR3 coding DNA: TGTGCCAGCAGCTTAGCGGGGACTAGCGGGATGGCGACCCAGTACTTC.

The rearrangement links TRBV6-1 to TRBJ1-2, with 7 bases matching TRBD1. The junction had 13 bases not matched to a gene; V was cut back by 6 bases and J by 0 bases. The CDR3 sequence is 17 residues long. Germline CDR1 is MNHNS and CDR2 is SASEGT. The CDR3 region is CASSPFSTGQTNYGYTF. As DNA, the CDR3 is TGTGCCAGCAGCCCTTTTTCGACAGGGCAGACTAACTATGGCTACACCTTC.

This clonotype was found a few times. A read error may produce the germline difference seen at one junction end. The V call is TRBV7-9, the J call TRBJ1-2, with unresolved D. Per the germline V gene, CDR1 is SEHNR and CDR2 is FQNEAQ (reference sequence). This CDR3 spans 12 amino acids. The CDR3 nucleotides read TGTGCCAGCAGCCAGTATAACGATGGCTACACCTTC. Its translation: CASSQYNDGYTF.

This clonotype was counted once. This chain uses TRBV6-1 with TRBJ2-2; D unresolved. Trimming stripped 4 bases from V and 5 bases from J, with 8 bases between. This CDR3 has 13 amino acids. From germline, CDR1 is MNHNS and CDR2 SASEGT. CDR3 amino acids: CASSAYRTGELFF. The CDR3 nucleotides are TGTGCCAGCAGTGCTTACAGAACCGGGGAGCTGTTTTTT.

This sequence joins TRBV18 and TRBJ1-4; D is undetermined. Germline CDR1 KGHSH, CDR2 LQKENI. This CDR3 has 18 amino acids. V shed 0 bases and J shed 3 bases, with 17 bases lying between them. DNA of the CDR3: TGTGCCAGCTCACCACCGTTTGGCGTATCGGGTGCTAATGAAAAACTGTTTTTT. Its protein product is CASSPPFGVSGANEKLFF.

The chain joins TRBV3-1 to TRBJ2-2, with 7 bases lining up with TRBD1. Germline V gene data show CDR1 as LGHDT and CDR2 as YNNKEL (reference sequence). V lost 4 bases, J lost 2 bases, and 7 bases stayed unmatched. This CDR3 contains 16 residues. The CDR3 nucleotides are TGTGCCAGCAGCCCCCCGGGGACAGCTAACACCGGGGAGCTGTTTTTT. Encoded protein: CASSPPGTANTGELFF.

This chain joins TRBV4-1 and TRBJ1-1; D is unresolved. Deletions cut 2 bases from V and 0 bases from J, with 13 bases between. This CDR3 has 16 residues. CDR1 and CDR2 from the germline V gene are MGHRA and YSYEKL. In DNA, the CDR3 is TGCGCCAGCAGCCAACACCCGGGATCCCTGAACACTGAAGCTTTCTTT. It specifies CASSQHPGSLNTEAFF.

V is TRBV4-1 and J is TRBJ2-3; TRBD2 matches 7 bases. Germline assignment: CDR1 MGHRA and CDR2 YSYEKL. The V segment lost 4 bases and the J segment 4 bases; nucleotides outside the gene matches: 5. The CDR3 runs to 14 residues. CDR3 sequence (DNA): TGCGCCAGCAGCCCTTGGGAGGGAGCAGATACGCAGTATTTT. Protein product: CASSPWEGADTQYF.

Written as DNA, the CDR3 is TGTGCCAGCAGTCCCCCAGGATTAAAGATGGATACGCAGTATTTT. This gives the protein CASSPPGLKMDTQYF. V and J are TRBV6-2 or TRBV6-3 and TRBJ2-3; D ambiguous. V lost 5 bases to trimming and J lost 6 bases, with 18 bases between them. The CDR3 sequence is 15 residues long. Germline V gives CDR1 MNHEY, CDR2 SVGEGT.

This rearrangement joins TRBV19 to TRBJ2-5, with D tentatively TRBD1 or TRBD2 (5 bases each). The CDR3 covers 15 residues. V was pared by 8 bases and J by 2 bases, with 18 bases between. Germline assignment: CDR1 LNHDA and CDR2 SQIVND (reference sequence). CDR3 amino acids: CASAFFGASQETQYF. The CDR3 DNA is TGTGCCAGTGCCTTTTTCGGGGCCTCACAAGAGACCCAGTACTTC.

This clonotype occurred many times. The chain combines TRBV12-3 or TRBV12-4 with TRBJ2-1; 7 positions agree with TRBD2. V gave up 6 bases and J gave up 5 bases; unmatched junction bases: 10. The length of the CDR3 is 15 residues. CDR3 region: CASRAGVRRDNEQFF. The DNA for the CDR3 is TGTGCCAGCAGGGCGGGAGTACGTAGGGACAATGAGCAGTTCTTC.

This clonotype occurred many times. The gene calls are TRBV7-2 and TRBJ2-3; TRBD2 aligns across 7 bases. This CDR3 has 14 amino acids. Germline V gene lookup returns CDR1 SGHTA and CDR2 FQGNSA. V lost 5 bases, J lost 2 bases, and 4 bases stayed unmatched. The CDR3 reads CASSQTSATDTQYF. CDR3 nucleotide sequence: TGTGCCAGCAGCCAAACTAGCGCCACAGATACGCAGTATTTT.

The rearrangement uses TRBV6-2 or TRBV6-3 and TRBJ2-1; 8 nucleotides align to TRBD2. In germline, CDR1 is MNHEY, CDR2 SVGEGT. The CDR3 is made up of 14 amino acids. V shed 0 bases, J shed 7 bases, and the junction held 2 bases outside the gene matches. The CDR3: CASSYSTSGNEQFF. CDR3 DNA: TGTGCCAGCAGTTACTCTACTAGCGGAAATGAGCAGTTCTTC.

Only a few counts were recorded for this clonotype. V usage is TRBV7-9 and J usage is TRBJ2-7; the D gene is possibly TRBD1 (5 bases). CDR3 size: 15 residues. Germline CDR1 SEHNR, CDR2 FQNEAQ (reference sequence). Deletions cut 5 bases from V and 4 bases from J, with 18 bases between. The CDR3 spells CASSPYTAGYYEQYV. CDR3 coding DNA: TGTGCCAGCAGCCCGTATACGGCAGGGTATTACGAGCAGTACGTC.

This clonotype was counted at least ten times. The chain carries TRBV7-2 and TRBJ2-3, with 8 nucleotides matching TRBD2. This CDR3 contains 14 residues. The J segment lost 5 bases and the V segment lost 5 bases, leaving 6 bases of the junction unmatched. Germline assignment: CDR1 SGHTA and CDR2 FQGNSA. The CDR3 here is CASSQAGVVDTQYF. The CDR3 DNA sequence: TGTGCCAGCAGCCAAGCGGGAGTTGTAGATACGCAGTATTTT.

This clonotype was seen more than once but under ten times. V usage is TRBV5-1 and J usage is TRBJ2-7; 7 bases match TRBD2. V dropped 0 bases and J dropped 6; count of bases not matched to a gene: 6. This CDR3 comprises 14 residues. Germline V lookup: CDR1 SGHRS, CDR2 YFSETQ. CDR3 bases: TGCGCCAGCAGCTTGGTTCGACTAGCCGGCGAGCAGTACTTC. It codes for CASSLVRLAGEQYF.

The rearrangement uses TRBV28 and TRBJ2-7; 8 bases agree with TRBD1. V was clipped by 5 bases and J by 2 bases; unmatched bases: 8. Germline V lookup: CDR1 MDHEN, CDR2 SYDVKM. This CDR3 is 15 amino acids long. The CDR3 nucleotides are TGTGCCAGCAGTAACAGACAGGGGCTAACCTACGAGCAGTACTTC. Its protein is CASSNRQGLTYEQYF.

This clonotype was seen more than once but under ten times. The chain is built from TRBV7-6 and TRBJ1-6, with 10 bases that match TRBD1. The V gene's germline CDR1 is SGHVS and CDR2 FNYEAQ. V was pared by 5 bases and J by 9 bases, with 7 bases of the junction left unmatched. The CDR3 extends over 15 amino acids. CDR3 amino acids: CASSPGQGLASPLHF. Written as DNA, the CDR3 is TGTGCCAGCAGCCCGGGACAGGGGTTAGCTTCACCCCTCCACTTT. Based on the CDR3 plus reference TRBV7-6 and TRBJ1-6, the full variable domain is GAGVSQSPRYKVTKRGQDVALRCDPISGHVSLYWYRQALGQGPEFLTYFNYEAQQDKSGLPNDRFSAERPEGSISTLTIQRTEQRDSAMYRCASSPGQGLASPLHFGNGTRLTVT.